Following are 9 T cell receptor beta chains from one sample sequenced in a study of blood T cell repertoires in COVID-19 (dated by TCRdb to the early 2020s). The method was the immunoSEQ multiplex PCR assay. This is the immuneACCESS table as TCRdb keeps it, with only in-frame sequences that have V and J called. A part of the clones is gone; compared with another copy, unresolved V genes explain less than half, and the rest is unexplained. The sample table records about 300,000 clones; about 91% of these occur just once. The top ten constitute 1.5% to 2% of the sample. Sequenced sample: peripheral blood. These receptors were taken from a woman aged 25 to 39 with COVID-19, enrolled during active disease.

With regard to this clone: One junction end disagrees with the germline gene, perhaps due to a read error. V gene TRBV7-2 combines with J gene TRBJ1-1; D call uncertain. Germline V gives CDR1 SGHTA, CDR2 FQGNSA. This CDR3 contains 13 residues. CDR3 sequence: CASSLIADTVAFF. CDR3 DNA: TGTGCCAGCAGCTTAATAGCAGATACTGTAGCTTTCTTT.

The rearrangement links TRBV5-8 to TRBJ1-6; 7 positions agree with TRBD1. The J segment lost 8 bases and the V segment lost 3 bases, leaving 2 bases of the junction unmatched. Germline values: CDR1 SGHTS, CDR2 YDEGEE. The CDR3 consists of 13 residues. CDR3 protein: CASSYRGDSPLHF. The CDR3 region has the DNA TGTGCCAGCAGCTACAGGGGAGATTCACCCCTCCACTTT.

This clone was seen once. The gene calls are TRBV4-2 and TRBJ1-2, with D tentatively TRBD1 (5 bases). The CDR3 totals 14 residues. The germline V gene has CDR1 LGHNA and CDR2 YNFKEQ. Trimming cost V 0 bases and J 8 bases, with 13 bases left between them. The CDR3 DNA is TGTGCCAGCAGCCAAGATTTTCAGGGAAGCGGCTACACCTTC. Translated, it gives CASSQDFQGSGYTF.

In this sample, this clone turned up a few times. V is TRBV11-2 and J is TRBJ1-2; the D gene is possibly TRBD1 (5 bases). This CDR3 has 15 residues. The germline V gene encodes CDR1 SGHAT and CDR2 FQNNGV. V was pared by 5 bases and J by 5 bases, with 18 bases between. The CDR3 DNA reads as TGTGCCAGCAGCCGACTTGGGGGGAAAGGTTATGGCTACACCTTC. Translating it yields CASSRLGGKGYGYTF.

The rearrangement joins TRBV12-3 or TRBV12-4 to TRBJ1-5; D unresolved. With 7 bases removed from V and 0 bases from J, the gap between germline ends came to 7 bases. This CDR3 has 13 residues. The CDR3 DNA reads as TGTGCCAGCACCGTTAATAGCAATCAGCCCCAGCATTTT. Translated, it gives CASTVNSNQPQHF.

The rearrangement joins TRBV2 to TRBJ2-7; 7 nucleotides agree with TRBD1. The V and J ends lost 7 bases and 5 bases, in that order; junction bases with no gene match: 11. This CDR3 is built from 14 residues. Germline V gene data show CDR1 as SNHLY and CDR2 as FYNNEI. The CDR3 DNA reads TGTGCCAGCACCTTGACAGGGATTACGAACGAGCAGTACGTC. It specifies CASTLTGITNEQYV.

The CDR3 loop is CASRGTGGDLHGYTF. CDR3 coding DNA: TGTGCCAGCAGGGGGACAGGGGGCGACCTCCATGGCTACACCTTC. The gene calls are TRBV6-5 and TRBJ1-2, with 12 bases that match TRBD1. J was trimmed by 6 bases and V by 6 bases; bases with no gene match: 8. The germline V gene has CDR1 MNHEY and CDR2 SVGAGI. This CDR3 is built from 15 residues.

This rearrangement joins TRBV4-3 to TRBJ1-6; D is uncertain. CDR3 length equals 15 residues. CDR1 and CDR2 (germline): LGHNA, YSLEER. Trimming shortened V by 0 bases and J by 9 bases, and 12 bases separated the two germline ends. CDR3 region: CASSQDSSPGSPLHF. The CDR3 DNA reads TGCGCCAGCAGCCAAGACTCCTCCCCGGGTTCACCCCTCCACTTT.

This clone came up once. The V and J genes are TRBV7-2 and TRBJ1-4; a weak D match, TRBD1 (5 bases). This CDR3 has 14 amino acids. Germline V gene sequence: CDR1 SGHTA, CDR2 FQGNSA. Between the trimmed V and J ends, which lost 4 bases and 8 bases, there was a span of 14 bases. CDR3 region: CASSSQAPQEKLFF. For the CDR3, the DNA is TGTGCCAGCAGCTCACAGGCGCCCCAGGAAAAACTGTTTTTT.